These 16 T cell receptor beta chains came from one sample sequenced in a study of PD-L1 blockade in urothelial cancer. The repertoire was sequenced with immunoSEQ multiplex PCR; TCRdb's copy has only in-frame clones and lacks some. This sample has some 110,000 clones, with approximately 90% found just once. Time point of the sample: peripheral blood 6 weeks after treatment start. The specimen comprised PBMCs, sampled around atezolizumab (anti-PD-L1) treatment. The receptors were sampled from a man aged 60 to 75 with urothelial cancer.

This chain uses TRBV27 with TRBJ1-2, with TRBD1 matching 9 bases. Trimming at V came to 4 bases and at J to 4 bases, leaving 4 bases not matched to a gene. CDR3 length: 14 residues. Germline V gene data show CDR1 as MNHEY and CDR2 as SMNVEV (reference sequence). The CDR3 DNA is TGTGCCAGCAGTTCCGTACAGGGGGCCTATGGCTACACCTTC. This sequence encodes CASSSVQGAYGYTF.

This clone has just one count. The same CDR3 arises from other DNA sequences in this sample as well. V usage is TRBV5-1 and J usage is TRBJ2-5; weak D call: TRBD1 (6 bases). Deletions cut 2 bases from V and 3 bases from J, with 8 bases between. Germline V lookup: CDR1 SGHRS, CDR2 YFSETQ. The CDR3 is 13 residues long. As DNA, the CDR3 is TGCGCCAGCAGCTTCCCAGGGGAAGAGACCCAGTACTTC. Translated, it gives CASSFPGEETQYF.

This chain joins TRBV18 and TRBJ2-2, with a weak D call TRBD1 (5 bases). The CDR3 runs 14 residues. Trimming took 1 base from V and 4 from J, leaving 7 bases between them. Germline V lookup: CDR1 KGHSH, CDR2 LQKENI. The CDR3 region is CASSPQDSTGELFF. The CDR3 region has the DNA TGTGCCAGCTCACCACAAGACAGCACCGGGGAGCTGTTTTTT.

The chain couples TRBV9 to TRBJ1-2; D is perhaps TRBD1 (6 bases). V shed 1 base and J shed 3 bases, with 16 bases lying between them. From germline, CDR1 is SGDLS and CDR2 YYNGEE. This CDR3 spans 16 amino acids. Here the CDR3 DNA reads TGTGCCAGCAGCGTAACGGGGGGCCCACGGCACTATGGCTACACCTTC. Encoded protein: CASSVTGGPRHYGYTF.

The V gene is TRBV11-2, the J gene TRBJ1-1, with 7 positions matching TRBD1. Germline V gene sequence: CDR1 SGHAT, CDR2 FQNNGV. The length of the CDR3 is 14 residues. The junction had 3 bases not matched to a gene; V was cut back by 4 bases and J by 1 base. The CDR3 reads CASSWDSWNTEAFF. The CDR3, as DNA: TGTGCCAGCAGCTGGGACAGCTGGAACACTGAAGCTTTCTTT.

V usage is TRBV7-9 and J usage is TRBJ2-1; 8 bases are shared with TRBD2. V lost 0 bases to trimming and J lost 8 bases; unmatched junction nucleotides: 9. The CDR3 spans 16 residues. From germline, CDR1 is SEHNR and CDR2 FQNEAQ (reference sequence). In nucleotides, the CDR3 is TGTGCCAGCAGCTTAGCAGCGAGCGGGGGATCAGATGAGCAGTTCTTC. It encodes CASSLAASGGSDEQFF.

The chain carries TRBV18 and TRBJ2-3; TRBD1 agrees at 12 bases. There are 17 residues in the CDR3. In germline, CDR1 is KGHSH, CDR2 LQKENI. V shed 0 bases and J 0 bases; nucleotides not matched to a gene: 1. The CDR3 here is CASSPPGTGGSTDTQYF. In DNA form, the CDR3 reads TGTGCCAGCTCACCACCCGGGACAGGGGGCAGCACAGATACGCAGTATTTT.

The chain couples TRBV2 to TRBJ2-1; TRBD2 aligns across 11 bases. The germline CDR1 and CDR2 sequences are SNHLY and FYNNEI. CDR3 length equals 16 residues. V was pared by 6 bases and J by 3 bases, with 7 bases of the junction left unmatched. In DNA form, the CDR3 reads TGTGCCAGCAGGGCGATGACTAGCGGGATCTACAATGAGCAGTTCTTC. It yields the protein CASRAMTSGIYNEQFF.

The chain employs TRBV11-2 and TRBJ2-7; 9 bases fit TRBD1. The germline gives CDR1 SGHAT, CDR2 FQNNGV. Trimming took 1 base from V and 4 from J; bases not matched to a gene: 2. The CDR3 runs 14 residues. Here the CDR3 reads CASSLGGQGYEQYF. The DNA of the CDR3 is TGTGCCAGCAGCTTAGGGGGACAGGGTTACGAGCAGTACTTC. Full variable domain (missing parts from reference TRBV11-2 and TRBJ2-7): EAGVAQSPRYKIIEKRQSVAFWCNPISGHATLYWYQQILGQGPKLLIQFQNNGVVDDSQLPKDRFSAERLKGVDSTLKIQPAKLEDSAVYLCASSLGGQGYEQYFGPGTRLTVT.

A note on this clone: This sample also contains other DNA sequences that code for the same CDR3. V is TRBV7-2 and J is TRBJ2-1, with D unclear. Germline V gene sequence: CDR1 SGHTA, CDR2 FQGNSA. V gave up 3 bases and J gave up 1 base, with 7 bases separating them. This CDR3 has 14 amino acids. The CDR3 DNA follows: TGTGCCAGCAGCTTGGAGTCTTCCTACAATGAGCAGTTCTTC. Amino acid sequence: CASSLESSYNEQFF.

The CDR3 DNA follows: TGTGCCAGCAGCCGCAGGGGTAGCACAGATACGCAGTATTTT. Translated, it gives CASSRRGSTDTQYF. This chain connects TRBV7-9 to TRBJ2-3; possibly TRBD1 for D (6 bases). The V gene lost 5 bases and the J gene lost 0 bases, with 9 bases spanning the gap. Per germline, CDR1 SEHNR and CDR2 FQNEAQ (reference sequence). The CDR3 totals 14 residues.

The V call is TRBV7-3, the J call TRBJ2-5, with TRBD1 matching 9 bases. Per germline, CDR1 SGHTA and CDR2 FQGTGA. Germline trimming cut 4 bases from V and 4 bases from J; bases unmatched to any gene: 4. The length of the CDR3 is 14 residues. CDR3 sequence: CASSWGQGRETQYF. The CDR3 DNA sequence: TGTGCCAGCAGCTGGGGACAGGGTAGAGAGACCCAGTACTTC.

The rearrangement links TRBV5-1 to TRBJ1-1, with 9 bases matching TRBD1. Germline CDR1 is SGHRS and CDR2 is YFSETQ. J gave up 2 bases and V 4 bases, and 3 bases lay outside the gene matches. The CDR3 spans 14 residues. The CDR3 is CASSRTGENTEAFF. The CDR3 nucleotides are TGCGCCAGCAGCCGGACAGGGGAAAACACTGAAGCTTTCTTT.

This clone was detected once. The rearrangement uses TRBV5-4 and TRBJ2-7, with 11 bases fitting TRBD2. The CDR3 spans 15 residues. V dropped 4 bases and J dropped 4; count of bases not matched to a gene: 7. Germline assignment: CDR1 SGHNT and CDR2 YYREEE (reference sequence). For the CDR3, the DNA is TGTGCCAGCAGCCGCGGGACTAGCGGCACATACGAGCAGTACTTC. Translation: CASSRGTSGTYEQYF.

The J gene is TRBJ2-3, the V gene TRBV30; D remains ambiguous. CDR3 size: 15 residues. Between the trimmed V and J ends, which lost 0 bases and 0 bases, there was a span of 10 bases. CDR1 is GTSNPN and CDR2 is SVGIG in the germline V gene (reference sequence). CDR3: CAWSVKAASTDTQYF. CDR3 nucleotide sequence: TGTGCCTGGAGTGTTAAGGCAGCGAGCACAGATACGCAGTATTTT.

V usage is TRBV7-9 and J usage is TRBJ2-7, with D tentatively TRBD2 (5 bases). V was pared by 5 bases and J by 6 bases, with 14 bases between. Germline CDR1 is SEHNR and CDR2 is FQNEAQ (reference sequence). The CDR3 runs to 13 residues. The CDR3 loop reads CASSPAGGSEQYF. The CDR3 nucleotides are TGTGCCAGCAGCCCCGCGGGTGGGAGCGAGCAGTACTTC.